Given below is one T cell receptor beta chain in context. V was clipped by 6 bases and J by 0 bases, with 13 bases between them. Germline CDR1 and CDR2: MNHEY and SVGAGI. CDR3 length equals 15 residues. This record comes from a study of T cell responses to AZD1222 COVID-19 vaccine. The protocol was immunoSEQ multiplex PCR, while the TCRdb copy is restricted to in-frame clones and leaves out a portion. The sample has 90,000 to 120,000 clones, 85% to 90% seen once. The chain employs TRBV6-5 and TRBJ2-3; D is unclear. Specimen: peripheral blood, collected on day 0 of AZD1222 vaccination. This sequence was found in an adult in good health. CDR3 sequence reads: CASSPLSGSTDTQYF. The CDR3 region has the DNA TGTGCCAGCAGCCCACTTAGTGGAAGCACAGATACGCAGTATTTT.